A single sample is the source of the 31 T cell receptor beta chains below, sequenced in a study of T-cell memory formation after mild COVID-19. TCRdb processed the 5' RACE reads anew with MiXCR; each CDR3 protein has one entry. Among 150,000 to 200,000 distinct CDR3 sequences listed, 30% to 35% were seen once. The sequencing input was PBMCs or a T cell subset sorted from them (not recorded which). These receptor sequences come from an adult woman who had mild COVID-19 (a few samples of this study predate the infection). Cell type and time point are not known.

In its sample, this clonotype was seen a few times. This chain connects TRBV7-3 to TRBJ2-3; 7 bases map to TRBD2. The V gene end was trimmed by 4 bases and the J gene end by 0 bases; junction bases not matched to a gene: 4. CDR3 length equals 15 residues. Looked up from germline, CDR1 is SGHTA and CDR2 is FQGTGA. CDR3 loop: CASSSSGASTDTQYF. The CDR3 DNA is TGTGCCAGCAGCTCAAGCGGGGCTAGCACAGATACGCAGTATTTT.

The J gene is TRBJ2-7, the V gene TRBV3-1; 9 positions agree with TRBD1. Germline loops: CDR1 LGHDT, CDR2 YNNKEL (reference sequence). The V gene end was trimmed by 5 bases and the J gene end by 6 bases; junction bases not matched to a gene: 14. CDR3 length: 16 residues. In DNA, the CDR3 is TGTGCCAGCAGCTATACAGGGGGCTATTTTCGAGGCGAGCAGTACTTC. Residues: CASSYTGGYFRGEQYF.

The chain has TRBV4-3 and TRBJ1-1; D remains ambiguous. Looked up from germline, CDR1 is LGHNA and CDR2 is YSLEER. The CDR3 runs to 15 residues. Trimming left V 1 base short and J 0 bases short, with 9 bases between. The DNA for the CDR3 is TGCGCCAGCAGCCAAGGACGCTCAATGAACACTGAAGCTTTCTTT. Translation: CASSQGRSMNTEAFF.

This clonotype was found a few times. The chain joins TRBV18 to TRBJ2-5, with a possible D match to TRBD1 (5 bases). V gave up 5 bases and J gave up 5 bases, with 12 bases separating them. Per germline, CDR1 KGHSH and CDR2 LQKENI. The CDR3 covers 13 residues. The CDR3 DNA follows: TGTGCCAGCTCATCGCCAGGGAAGGAGACCCAGTACTTC. Amino acid sequence: CASSSPGKETQYF.

The chain joins TRBV5-1 to TRBJ1-1, with D possibly being TRBD1 (6 bases). Germline CDR1 reads SGHRS; CDR2 reads YFSETQ. This CDR3 has 13 amino acids. Trimming left V 4 bases short and J 4 bases short, with 11 bases between. This CDR3 reads CASSRGMSTEAFF. CDR3 nucleotide sequence: TGCGCCAGCAGCAGGGGGATGAGCACTGAAGCTTTCTTT.

The sample holds a few counts of this clonotype. J is TRBJ1-3 and V is TRBV9; D ambiguous. V was trimmed by 0 bases and J by 0 bases, leaving 7 bases between them. Germline V gene data show CDR1 as SGDLS and CDR2 as YYNGEE. This CDR3 is built from 15 residues. CDR3 protein: CASSVALGSGNTIYF. CDR3 bases: TGTGCCAGCAGCGTAGCTTTAGGCTCTGGAAACACCATATATTTT. Together with reference TRBV9 and TRBJ1-3, the CDR3 gives the full variable domain: DSGVTQTPKHLITATGQRVTLRCSPRSGDLSVYWYQQSLDQGLQFLIQYYNGEERAKGNILERFSAQQFPDLHSELNLSSLELGDSALYFCASSVALGSGNTIYFGEGSWLTVV.

The chain employs TRBV20-1 and TRBJ2-1, with D hard to call. V lost 3 bases, J lost 5 bases, and 14 bases lay in between. Germline lookup yields CDR1 DFQATT and CDR2 SNEGSKA (reference sequence). CDR3 size: 14 residues. The CDR3 DNA reads TGCAGTGCTAGTATTGGGCGCGGCAACAATGAGCAGTTCTTC. As protein: CSASIGRGNNEQFF.

V usage is TRBV25-1 and J usage is TRBJ2-3, with D perhaps assigned TRBD1 or TRBD2 (5 bases each). V lost 4 bases and J 6 bases, leaving 11 bases between the germline ends. CDR1 and CDR2 (germline): MGHDK, SYGVNS. This CDR3 comprises 13 residues. CDR3 sequence (DNA): TGTGCCAGCAGTGGGCAGGGAGAGGATACGCAGTATTTT. The encoded protein is CASSGQGEDTQYF.

The chain links TRBV9 to TRBJ2-5; 7 bases fit TRBD2. This CDR3 is 15 amino acids long. Trimming at V came to 4 bases and at J to 5 bases, leaving 11 bases not matched to a gene. CDR1 SGDLS and CDR2 YYNGEE come from the germline V gene. CDR3 sequence: CASSFGTIVGETQYF. CDR3 sequence (DNA): TGTGCCAGCAGCTTCGGGACTATCGTGGGGGAGACCCAGTACTTC.

The rearrangement joins TRBV20-1 to TRBJ2-2; 8 nucleotides line up with TRBD2. The CDR3 loop spans 15 amino acids. V was clipped by 0 bases and J by 5 bases; unmatched bases: 5. CDR1 DFQATT and CDR2 SNEGSKA come from the germline V gene (reference sequence). The CDR3 bases are TGCAGTGCTAGAGATCGAGCGGGAGCTACCGGGGAGCTGTTTTTT. Its translation is CSARDRAGATGELFF.

The J gene is TRBJ2-7, the V gene TRBV29-1; TRBD1 might be the D (6 bases). V lost 7 bases and J 5 bases, leaving 12 bases between the germline ends. The CDR3 extends over 11 amino acids. The germline V gene has CDR1 SQVTM and CDR2 ANQGSEA. Written as DNA, the CDR3 is TGCAGCGCCGGACCAGGGGACGAGCAGTACTTC. Translation gives CSAGPGDEQYF.

The chain carries TRBV5-6 and TRBJ2-5, with 10 bases aligning to TRBD2. Per the germline V gene, CDR1 is SGHDT and CDR2 is YYEEEE. V was pared by 1 base and J by 4 bases, with 10 bases of the junction left unmatched. There are 17 residues in the CDR3. The CDR3 is CASSLNWERGGPETQYF. As DNA, the CDR3 is TGTGCCAGCAGCTTGAATTGGGAGCGGGGGGGCCCAGAGACCCAGTACTTC.

This clonotype was seen a handful of times. The chain links TRBV4-2 to TRBJ2-3, with TRBD2 matching 8 bases. Germline V lookup: CDR1 LGHNA, CDR2 YNFKEQ. This CDR3 is built from 16 residues. The V segment lost 0 bases and the J segment 1 base; nucleotides outside the gene matches: 3. The CDR3 reads CASSQEERGRTDTQYF. The CDR3 DNA reads as TGTGCCAGCAGCCAAGAGGAGCGGGGGCGCACAGATACGCAGTATTTT.

This clonotype was found a few times. The chain is built from TRBV11-3 and TRBJ2-2, with D perhaps matching TRBD1 or TRBD2 (6 bases each). Per germline, CDR1 SGHNT and CDR2 YENEEA. The CDR3 loop spans 18 amino acids. V lost 5 bases and J 3 bases, leaving 22 bases between the germline ends. The CDR3 protein is CASSLRGRGQGYTGELFF. The DNA of the CDR3 is TGTGCCAGCAGCCTACGCGGACGGGGGCAGGGGTACACCGGGGAGCTGTTTTTT.

This clonotype was counted between two and nine times. The chain employs TRBV19 and TRBJ2-7, with 12 bases lining up with TRBD2. V lost 5 bases, J lost 0 bases, and 5 bases stayed unmatched. The CDR3 extends over 16 amino acids. Germline CDR1 and CDR2: LNHDA and SQIVND (reference sequence). The CDR3 sequence: CASSGTSGSRSYEQYF. CDR3 coding DNA: TGTGCCAGTAGTGGGACTAGCGGGTCCCGCTCCTACGAGCAGTACTTC.

The chain joins TRBV7-6 to TRBJ2-7, with 12 nucleotides matching TRBD2. Per germline, CDR1 SGHVS and CDR2 FNYEAQ. CDR3 length equals 17 residues. The trim removed 5 bases at V and 5 bases at J, leaving 13 bases unmatched. The CDR3 DNA reads as TGTGCCAGCAGCCTACAGACGACTAGCGGGAGCCCCGACGAGCAGTACTTC. As protein: CASSLQTTSGSPDEQYF. Together with reference TRBV7-6 and TRBJ2-7, the CDR3 gives the full variable domain: GAGVSQSPRYKVTKRGQDVALRCDPISGHVSLYWYRQALGQGPEFLTYFNYEAQQDKSGLPNDRFSAERPEGSISTLTIQRTEQRDSAMYRCASSLQTTSGSPDEQYFGPGTRLTVT.

The chain links TRBV12-3 or TRBV12-4 to TRBJ2-7; the D gene is possibly TRBD1 (6 bases). The CDR3 covers 13 residues. The ends were cut back, 6 bases at V and 3 bases at J, with 12 bases in the middle. The CDR3 bases are TGTGCCAGCAGCCCGGACAGCCACTACGAGCAGTACTTC. Encoded protein: CASSPDSHYEQYF.

This clonotype was seen more than once but under ten times. The rearrangement links TRBV7-2 to TRBJ2-7; 12 positions match TRBD2. Germline V gene lookup returns CDR1 SGHTA and CDR2 FQGNSA. V dropped 2 bases and J dropped 3; count of bases not matched to a gene: 5. The CDR3 totals 16 residues. This chain's CDR3 is CASSLKASGRVYEQYF. The CDR3 coding sequence is TGTGCCAGCAGCTTAAAGGCTAGCGGGAGGGTCTACGAGCAGTACTTC.

The chain uses TRBV12-3 or TRBV12-4 and TRBJ1-2; the D is unclear. This CDR3 contains 12 residues. V lost 4 bases to trimming and J lost 4 bases, with 7 bases between them. The CDR3 nucleotides read TGTGCCAGCAGTTCTGACTTCTATGGCTACACCTTC. Translation: CASSSDFYGYTF.

This chain uses TRBV7-9 with TRBJ2-1; 11 bases fit TRBD2. This CDR3 is 16 amino acids long. Germline V gene sequence: CDR1 SEHNR, CDR2 FQNEAQ (reference sequence). Germline trimming cut 6 bases from V and 5 bases from J; bases unmatched to any gene: 9. In nucleotides, the CDR3 is TGTGCCAGCAGACCTAATCCGGGACTAGCGGACAATGAGCAGTTCTTC. It translates to CASRPNPGLADNEQFF.

This clonotype has a handful of counts. The V and J genes are TRBV29-1 and TRBJ2-2; 8 nucleotides line up with TRBD1. This CDR3 has 14 residues. Germline V lookup: CDR1 SQVTM, CDR2 ANQGSEA. The junction had 7 bases not matched to a gene; V was cut back by 3 bases and J by 7 bases. CDR3: CSVEMDRVGGELFF. The CDR3 bases are TGCAGCGTTGAGATGGACAGGGTTGGCGGGGAGCTGTTTTTT.

J is TRBJ1-6 and V is TRBV18; D is possibly TRBD1 (5 bases). The germline CDR1 and CDR2 sequences are KGHSH and LQKENI. V lost 2 bases and J lost 7, with 12 bases in between. This CDR3 is built from 15 residues. Written as DNA, the CDR3 is TGTGCCAGCTCACCATTGGGACCACAAAATTCACCCCTCCACTTT. Translation gives CASSPLGPQNSPLHF.

This clonotype was recorded a few times. The chain employs TRBV12-3 or TRBV12-4 and TRBJ1-6, with D maybe TRBD1 (5 bases). With 5 bases removed from V and 1 base from J, the gap between germline ends came to 9 bases. CDR3 length equals 15 residues. The DNA of the CDR3 is TGTGCCAGCAGTCCGGGGCAGTCCTATAATTCACCCCTCCACTTT. Translating it yields CASSPGQSYNSPLHF.

V gene TRBV6-6 combines with J gene TRBJ1-1; D remains ambiguous. Germline V gene sequence: CDR1 MNHNY, CDR2 SVGAGI (reference sequence). The CDR3 length is 13 residues. The V end lost 7 bases, the J end lost 11 bases, and 20 bases lay between the germline ends. CDR3 protein: CASTAGIVTVAFF. The CDR3 DNA reads TGTGCCAGCACCGCCGGGATCGTAACAGTGGCTTTCTTT.

This chain uses TRBV11-2 with TRBJ2-2; D is unclear. Germline assignment: CDR1 SGHAT and CDR2 FQNNGV. The CDR3 covers 12 residues. Trimming left V 3 bases short and J 7 bases short, with 6 bases between. This CDR3 is CASSFEVGELFF. In DNA form, the CDR3 reads TGTGCCAGCAGCTTCGAAGTCGGGGAGCTGTTTTTT.

The V gene is TRBV7-9, the J gene TRBJ2-1, with 7 bases fitting TRBD1. Germline values: CDR1 SEHNR, CDR2 FQNEAQ (reference sequence). V shed 6 bases and J 5 bases; nucleotides not matched to a gene: 4. The CDR3 runs to 13 residues. As DNA, the CDR3 is TGTGCCAGCAGTGAAGGGGGCCACAATGAGCAGTTCTTC. Amino acid sequence: CASSEGGHNEQFF.

V and J are TRBV12-3 or TRBV12-4 and TRBJ1-5; perhaps TRBD1 as D (5 bases). V was clipped by 3 bases and J by 4 bases, with 19 bases between them. The CDR3 has 17 residues. This CDR3 reads CASSFFGGAGRNQPQHF. The CDR3 DNA is TGTGCCAGCAGTTTCTTTGGGGGTGCAGGGAGGAATCAGCCCCAGCATTTT.

This clonotype was detected a few times. CDR3 coding DNA: TGCAGCGCCGACAGCACAGATACGCAGTATTTT. Its translation: CSADSTDTQYF. The chain links TRBV29-1 to TRBJ2-3; D uncertain. The V and J ends lost 7 bases and 0 bases respectively, with 5 bases between them. The germline gives CDR1 SQVTM, CDR2 ANQGSEA. This CDR3 spans 11 amino acids.

The rearrangement joins TRBV7-8 to TRBJ2-3, with 11 bases matching TRBD2. Per the germline V gene, CDR1 is SGHVS and CDR2 is FQNEAQ. The CDR3 contains 18 residues. V trimming: 2 bases; J trimming: 2 bases; junction bases outside the gene matches: 9. For the CDR3, the DNA is TGTGCCAGCAGCTTAAGATTAGCGGGGGGGCGTTACACAGATACGCAGTATTTT. Translating it yields CASSLRLAGGRYTDTQYF.

This rearrangement joins TRBV19 to TRBJ1-5; no clear D. Trimming shortened V by 3 bases and J by 1 base, and 10 bases separated the two germline ends. The CDR3 contains 15 residues. Germline V lookup: CDR1 LNHDA, CDR2 SQIVND (reference sequence). CDR3 coding DNA: TGTGCCAGTAGTATGAAAGGAATGAGCAATCAGCCCCAGCATTTT. This encodes CASSMKGMSNQPQHF.

This clonotype was observed many times. The chain is built from TRBV4-3 and TRBJ2-7, with 10 positions matching TRBD1. The CDR3 has 16 residues. Germline V CDR1 and CDR2: LGHNA, YSLEER. The junction had 9 bases not matched to a gene; V was cut back by 6 bases and J by 1 base. The CDR3 is CASSFSGTGESYEQYF. The CDR3 DNA is TGCGCCAGCAGTTTTTCCGGGACAGGGGAATCCTACGAGCAGTACTTC.